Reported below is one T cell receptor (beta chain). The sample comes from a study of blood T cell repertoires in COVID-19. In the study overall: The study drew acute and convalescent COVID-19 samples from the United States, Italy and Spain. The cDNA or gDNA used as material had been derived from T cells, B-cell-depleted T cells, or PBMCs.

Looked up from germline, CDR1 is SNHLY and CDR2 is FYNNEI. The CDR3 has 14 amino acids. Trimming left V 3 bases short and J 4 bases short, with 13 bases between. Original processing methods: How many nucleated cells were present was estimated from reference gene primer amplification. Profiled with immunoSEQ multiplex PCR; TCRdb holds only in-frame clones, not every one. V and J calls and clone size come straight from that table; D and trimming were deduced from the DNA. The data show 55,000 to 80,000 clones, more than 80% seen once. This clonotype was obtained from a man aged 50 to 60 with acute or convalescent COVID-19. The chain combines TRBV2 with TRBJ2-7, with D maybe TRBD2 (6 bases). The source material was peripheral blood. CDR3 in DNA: TGTGCCAGCAGTGATGGAGGGATGACATACGAGCAGTACTTC. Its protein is CASSDGGMTYEQYF.